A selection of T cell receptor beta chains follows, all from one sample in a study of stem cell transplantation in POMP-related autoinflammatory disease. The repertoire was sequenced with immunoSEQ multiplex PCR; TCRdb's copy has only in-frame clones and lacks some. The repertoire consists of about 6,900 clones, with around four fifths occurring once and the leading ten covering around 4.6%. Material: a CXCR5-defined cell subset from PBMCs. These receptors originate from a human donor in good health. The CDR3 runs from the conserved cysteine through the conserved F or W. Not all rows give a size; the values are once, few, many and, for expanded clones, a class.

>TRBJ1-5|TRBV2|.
CASSERGWWGNQPQHF
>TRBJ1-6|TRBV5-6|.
CASRNMGQRNSPLHF
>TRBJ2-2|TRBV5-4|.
CASNTGLATGELFF
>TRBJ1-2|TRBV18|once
CASSPSPTRGYTF
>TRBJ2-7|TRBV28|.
CASSLMALVGGGKPSYEQYF
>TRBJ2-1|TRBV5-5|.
CASSGTSGNYNEQFF
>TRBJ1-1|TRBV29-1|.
CSVETVGSHTEAFF
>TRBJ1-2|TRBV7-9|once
CASSTLETGGYTF
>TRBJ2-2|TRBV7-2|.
CASSFNRAGELFF
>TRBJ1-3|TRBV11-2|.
CASTQTGSSGNTIYF
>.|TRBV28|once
CASSTAGTSGHYEQYF
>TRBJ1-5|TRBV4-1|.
CASSQGVGGGWPQHF
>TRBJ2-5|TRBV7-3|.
CASSLVRTGVGETQYF
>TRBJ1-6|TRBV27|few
CASSFRDLNSPLHF
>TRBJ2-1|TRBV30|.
CARSLRAGSYNEQFF
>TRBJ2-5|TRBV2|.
CASSEGQAGTQYF
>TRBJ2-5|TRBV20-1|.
CSARDPQTQYF